This T cell receptor beta chain was observed in a study of blood T cell repertoires in COVID-19 (dated by TCRdb to 2020 to 2021). Regarding the research as a whole: Samples covering the acute and convalescent phases of COVID-19 were provided by collaborators in the United States, Italy and Spain. Subjects who had been exposed to COVID-19, were actively infected with it, or had recovered from it provided the deeply sampled blood TCRbeta repertoires that made up the dataset. Where available, HLA class I and class II types were taken from metadata supplied by the sample provider and were not determined by assay-based typing. The samples were drawn from the first 160 participants of the ongoing ImmuneRACE study and from 950 to 1,500 subjects provided by 6 global collaborators. The prospective study material was composed of cDNA or gDNA derived from T cells, B-cell-depleted T cells, or PBMCs. Sample metadata almost always included a de-identified subject ID, COVID-19 status, age in years and sex. The repertoires were released in a freely available public database meant as a resource for research on the immune response to SARS-CoV-2.

What the research found in general, with its limitations: How much clinical and demographic metadata was included differed by source and by participant, and the metadata was provided uncurated.

Each collaborating institution followed its own protocols to collect whole blood in K2EDTA tubes. For TCRbeta analysis, collaborators shipped samples in one of three forms: frozen whole blood, isolated PBMCs, or DNA extracted from either of those sample types. With respect to this clone: Its antigen has not been determined. Base qualities are not recorded, but no much larger clone differs from it by a single base.

TCRbeta CDR3 regions were amplified from genomic DNA by means of the immunoSEQ Assay, a bias-controlled multiplex PCR. In the source study's methods: The number of nucleated cells in each sample was estimated by amplification of reference gene primers within the assay. Sequence reads were collapsed and filtered to measure the absolute abundance of every unique TCRbeta CDR3 rearrangement. For each sample, productive Simpson clonality was calculated as the square root of Simpson's diversity index over productive rearrangements. Here the immuneACCESS table is served through TCRdb, limited to in-frame sequences with V and J called. Missing clones are a known gap in these copies; in checked studies unresolved V genes cover under half, and the rest lacks a known reason. V, J and clone size were drawn from that table, and D and trimming were deduced from the DNA. Recorded for this sample are around 100,000 clones; about 90% of them occurred a single time. About 20% of the sample rests with the top ten.

This TCR was recovered from a human donor in a cohort sampled during active COVID-19. The sequencing input was peripheral blood.

The CDR3 sequence is CASSSEFAGGESYNEQFF. The bases read TGTGCCAGCAGCTCCGAATTCGCGGGAGGGGAGTCCTACAATGAGCAGTTCTTC. The receptor chain draws on TRBV7-9 and TRBJ2-1, and 9 junctional nucleotides match TRBD2. The germline V gene (reference sequence) yields SEHNR for CDR1 and FQNEAQ for CDR2. Spanning cysteine to phenylalanine, the CDR3 consists of 18 amino acids. Here the CDR3 DNA is all that survives: 54 bases in frame from base 1. Unmatched junction bases come to 11, with V trimmed by 4 bases and J by 1 base.